This T cell receptor (beta chain) was obtained from a study of cytomegalovirus exposure and HLA in healthy donors. Study conclusions and caveats: Earlier analysis looked at TCR beta V segments, and most were productive about 90% or about 30% of the time. TCR sequences were mostly rare, though some public TCRs occurred in many donors.

The study ran its PCR with 60 Vbeta and 13 Jbeta primers. The table came from immunoSEQ multiplex PCR; TCRdb's copy has only in-frame clones and leaves some out. The repertoire holds some 92,000 clones, with 75% to 85% as singletons. Turning to this clone: Its cognate antigen is unknown.

Trimming shortened V by 6 bases and J by 10 bases, and 10 bases separated the two germline ends. The CDR3 extends over 12 amino acids. Germline V gene lookup returns CDR1 MNHEY and CDR2 SMNVEV (reference sequence). Every donor was a healthy person donating bone marrow. The receptor's source is a man younger than 30 in good health and CMV-seropositive. Sequencing input: PBMCs. J is TRBJ1-6 and V is TRBV27, with D unclear. CDR3 region: CASRTQVSPLHF. DNA of the CDR3: TGTGCCAGCAGAACCCAGGTATCACCCCTCCACTTT.